This TCR beta chain was sequenced for a study of CD8 T cells in ankylosing spondylitis. This clonotype was counted ten times or more. The target antigen is unknown. Broader study findings: The authors reported significant enrichment of disease-linked clones in matched ankylosing spondylitis synovial fluid.

TCRdb itself ran the 5' RACE reads through MiXCR, one entry per CDR3 protein. The sample yields around 130,000 distinct CDR3 sequences, 7% seen once. This CDR3 has 16 residues. Germline CDR1 is KGHDR and CDR2 is SFDVKD. The V segment lost 5 bases and the J segment 3 bases; nucleotides outside the gene matches: 4. Sequencing was carried out using blood, either unsorted or a sorted T cell fraction (not recorded which). This TCR was sampled from a male donor with ankylosing spondylitis or in good health (not recorded which). The chain links TRBV24-1 to TRBJ2-3, with 13 bases that match TRBD2. The CDR3 coding sequence is TGTGCCACCAGTGGTGGACTAGCGGGAGTTACAGATACGCAGTATTTT. This gives the protein CATSGGLAGVTDTQYF.